This entry lists 30 T cell receptor beta chains sequenced from one sample in a study of T-cell memory formation after mild COVID-19. TCRdb independently ran MiXCR on the 5' RACE reads; one entry per CDR3 protein. The data contain roughly 350,000 distinct CDR3 sequences, over 20% of them singletons. The source material was PBMCs or a T cell subset sorted from them (not recorded which). The receptor set was obtained from an adult woman who had mild COVID-19 (a few samples of this study predate the infection). Cell type and time point are not known.

This clonotype was observed a few times. The genes are TRBV6-5 and TRBJ2-1, with a tentative D call TRBD2 (5 bases). CDR3 length: 15 amino acids. Germline V gene data show CDR1 as MNHEY and CDR2 as SVGAGI. V was cut by 6 bases and J by 6 bases, with 18 bases left in between. The DNA of the CDR3 is TGTGCCAGCAGACCTAGCCTGTCCAGGAGCAATGAGCAGTTCTTC. It specifies CASRPSLSRSNEQFF.

The J gene is TRBJ2-7, the V gene TRBV19; D gene unclear. V was shortened by 3 bases and J by 2 bases, with 14 bases between the two germline ends. This CDR3 spans 15 amino acids. The germline gives CDR1 LNHDA, CDR2 SQIVND (reference sequence). CDR3 sequence (DNA): TGTGCCAGTAGTATCTCGAGGATCGGACCCTACGAGCAGTACTTC. Translated, it gives CASSISRIGPYEQYF.

The CDR3 here is CASRSTGQTGELFF. In DNA, the CDR3 is TGTGCCAGCAGATCGACAGGACAAACCGGGGAGCTGTTTTTT. J is TRBJ2-2 and V is TRBV3-1; D possibly corresponds to TRBD1 (6 bases). Between the trimmed V and J ends, which lost 6 bases and 5 bases, there was a span of 13 bases. From germline, CDR1 is LGHDT and CDR2 YNNKEL (reference sequence). The CDR3 length is 14 residues.

This clonotype was found many times. CDR3 nucleotide sequence: TGTGCCAGCAGTTCGGACAGGGCGGGTCAGCCCCAGCATTTT. Its protein is CASSSDRAGQPQHF. This chain uses TRBV12-3 or TRBV12-4 with TRBJ1-5; 8 positions agree with TRBD1. The length of the CDR3 is 14 residues. The J segment lost 6 bases and the V segment lost 4 bases, leaving 5 bases of the junction unmatched.

This clonotype was found a few times. The rearrangement links TRBV5-5 to TRBJ2-7; perhaps TRBD2 as D (7 bases). CDR3 length equals 14 residues. CDR1 and CDR2 (germline): SGHKS, YYEKEE (reference sequence). V dropped 4 bases and J dropped 7 bases, with 18 bases sitting between them. CDR3 DNA sequence: TGTGCCAGCAGCCGGGACACGGGGAGGGAAGAGCAGTACTTC. Translating it yields CASSRDTGREEQYF.

This clonotype came up a few times. The chain combines TRBV3-1 with TRBJ2-2; D may be TRBD2 (5 bases). The germline V gene has CDR1 LGHDT and CDR2 YNNKEL (reference sequence). The CDR3 length is 15 residues. V lost 0 bases to trimming and J lost 6 bases, with 11 bases between them. The CDR3 DNA reads TGTGCCAGCAGCCAAGAGCTAGCAGTGCCCGGGGAGCTGTTTTTT. Protein product: CASSQELAVPGELFF. Full variable domain (outside the CDR3, taken from reference TRBV3-1 and TRBJ2-2): DTAVSQTPKYLVTQMGNDKSIKCEQNLGHDTMYWYKQDSKKFLKIMFSYNNKELIINETVPNRFSPKSPDKAHLNLHINSLELGDSAVYFCASSQELAVPGELFFGEGSRLTVL.

This clonotype was seen only a few times. The rearrangement joins TRBV7-3 to TRBJ2-1, with no clear D. V lost 0 bases, J lost 6 bases, and 6 bases lay in between. The CDR3 contains 13 residues. Germline V lookup: CDR1 SGHTA, CDR2 FQGTGA. The CDR3 loop is CASSLTQSNEQFF. CDR3 in DNA: TGTGCCAGCAGCTTAACTCAAAGCAATGAGCAGTTCTTC.

The genes are TRBV4-2 and TRBJ2-7; D is possibly TRBD1 or TRBD2 (5 bases each). The CDR3 sequence is 16 residues long. Trimming removed 0 bases at V and 5 bases at J, with 17 bases between. CDR1 LGHNA and CDR2 YNFKEQ come from the germline V gene. The CDR3 sequence is CASSQDGGGAGDEQYF. CDR3 nucleotides: TGTGCCAGCAGCCAAGATGGGGGTGGGGCAGGCGACGAGCAGTACTTC.

The chain couples TRBV5-1 to TRBJ2-1, with TRBD2 matching over 13 bases. Germline V gives CDR1 SGHRS, CDR2 YFSETQ. The CDR3 totals 17 residues. The V gene end was trimmed by 0 bases and the J gene end by 8 bases; junction bases not matched to a gene: 8. CDR3 amino acids: CASSLGGTSGVRDEQFF. CDR3 coding DNA: TGCGCCAGCAGCTTGGGAGGGACTAGCGGGGTGAGAGATGAGCAGTTCTTC.

This clonotype appeared a few times. The V and J genes are TRBV5-4 and TRBJ2-4; D is ambiguous. CDR1 SGHNT and CDR2 YYREEE come from the germline V gene (reference sequence). Trimming shortened V by 0 bases and J by 0 bases, and 4 bases separated the two germline ends. The CDR3 runs 14 residues. Here the CDR3 reads CASSLEIAKNIQYF. The CDR3 DNA follows: TGTGCCAGCAGCTTGGAGATAGCCAAAAACATTCAGTACTTC.

This clonotype has only a few counts. The chain couples TRBV9 to TRBJ2-7; D tentatively fits TRBD1 or TRBD2 (5 bases each). CDR3 size: 13 residues. Between the trimmed V and J ends, which lost 4 bases and 3 bases, there was a span of 11 bases. Germline lookup yields CDR1 SGDLS and CDR2 YYNGEE. DNA of the CDR3: TGTGCCAGCAGCCCTGGGGACCTCTACGAGCAGTACTTC. Its translation: CASSPGDLYEQYF.

Only a few counts were recorded for this clonotype. The V gene is TRBV7-3, the J gene TRBJ2-3; 8 nucleotides line up with TRBD1. The J segment lost 3 bases and the V segment lost 4 bases, leaving 6 bases of the junction unmatched. The germline CDR1 and CDR2 sequences are SGHTA and FQGTGA. CDR3 length equals 15 residues. The CDR3 DNA sequence: TGTGCCAGCAGCTCACAGGGGGATCGGACAGATACGCAGTATTTT. Translated, it gives CASSSQGDRTDTQYF.

This chain joins TRBV6-5 and TRBJ2-3; D remains ambiguous. The V gene's germline CDR1 is MNHEY and CDR2 SVGAGI. There are 13 residues in the CDR3. V was trimmed by 2 bases and J by 4 bases, leaving 7 bases between them. DNA of the CDR3: TGTGCCAGCAGTTACGAGTGGGCAGATACGCAGTATTTT. Amino acids: CASSYEWADTQYF.

As DNA, the CDR3 is TGTGCCAGCAGCTCTCGGGACATAAGAAATTCACCCCTCCACTTT. Translation gives CASSSRDIRNSPLHF. The J gene is TRBJ1-6, the V gene TRBV7-9; D might be TRBD1 (6 bases). The V end lost 4 bases, the J end lost 7 bases, and 14 bases lay between the germline ends. Germline lookup yields CDR1 SEHNR and CDR2 FQNEAQ (reference sequence). The CDR3 covers 15 residues.

J is TRBJ2-7 and V is TRBV19; TRBD2 is a possible D gene (5 bases). This CDR3 contains 15 residues. In germline, CDR1 is LNHDA, CDR2 SQIVND (reference sequence). Trimming removed 4 bases from V and 0 bases from J, with 13 bases in between. The CDR3 is CASSTRRGHSYEQYF. As DNA, the CDR3 is TGTGCCAGTAGTACCCGGAGAGGGCACTCCTACGAGCAGTACTTC.

V gene TRBV7-9 combines with J gene TRBJ2-7; D remains ambiguous. The CDR3 is made up of 12 amino acids. CDR1 and CDR2 from the germline V gene are SEHNR and FQNEAQ (reference sequence). V lost 5 bases and J lost 2, with 7 bases in between. The CDR3 DNA sequence: TGTGCCAGCAGCGCCCGTGCCTACGAGCAGTACTTC. This codes for CASSARAYEQYF.

V is TRBV7-9 and J is TRBJ1-4, with D tentatively TRBD1 (6 bases). This CDR3 is built from 17 residues. Germline-derived CDR1 and CDR2 are SEHNR and FQNEAQ (reference sequence). Trimming pared 5 bases from V and 8 bases from J, leaving 24 bases between. CDR3: CASSTYYPPEGGEKLFF. The CDR3 bases are TGTGCCAGCAGCACTTATTACCCGCCGGAGGGGGGGGAAAAACTGTTTTTT.

This clonotype came up a few times. The chain employs TRBV27 and TRBJ1-2; tentatively, D is TRBD1 (6 bases). V was shortened by 5 bases and J by 8 bases, with 45 bases between the two germline ends. The CDR3 extends over 23 amino acids. Germline loops: CDR1 MNHEY, CDR2 SMNVEV (reference sequence). For the CDR3, the DNA is TGTGCCAGCAGTCCTGTGGGAGTTGTACAAGGGAACTACAGGGATTCGGTCGTACGAGGCTACACCTTC. It specifies CASSPVGVVQGNYRDSVVRGYTF.

The V call is TRBV11-2, the J call TRBJ2-5; tentative D call: TRBD1 (5 bases). Germline V gene lookup returns CDR1 SGHAT and CDR2 FQNNGV. V gave up 8 bases and J gave up 5 bases, with 15 bases separating them. This CDR3 region has 13 residues. The CDR3 DNA is TGTGCCAGCGGCCGAGACAGAGGCGAGACCCAGTACTTC. Its translation: CASGRDRGETQYF.

This clonotype was found a few times. CDR3 sequence reads: CASRTGQLKNQPQHF. CDR3 coding DNA: TGTGCCAGCAGAACCGGACAGCTAAAAAATCAGCCCCAGCATTTT. V gene TRBV12-3 or TRBV12-4 combines with J gene TRBJ1-5; a possible D gene is TRBD1 (6 bases). The CDR3 is 15 residues long. V lost 6 bases, J lost 4 bases, and 16 bases lay in between.

This clonotype was recorded many times. The V gene is TRBV7-2, the J gene TRBJ2-1; D ambiguous. V lost 1 base and J 5 bases, leaving 6 bases between the germline ends. Looked up from germline, CDR1 is SGHTA and CDR2 is FQGNSA. This CDR3 has 13 residues. CDR3 loop: CASSLGLNNEQFF. The CDR3 nucleotides read TGTGCCAGCAGCTTAGGCCTGAACAATGAGCAGTTCTTC. Full variable domain (missing parts from reference TRBV7-2 and TRBJ2-1): GAGVSQSPSNKVTEKGKDVELRCDPISGHTALYWYRQSLGQGLEFLIYFQGNSAPDKSGLPSDRFSAERTGGSVSTLTIQRTQQEDSAVYLCASSLGLNNEQFFGPGTRLTVL.

The V call is TRBV19, the J call TRBJ2-3; 12 nucleotides match TRBD2. V lost 7 bases, J lost 4 bases, and 6 bases stayed unmatched. This CDR3 contains 15 residues. CDR1 is LNHDA and CDR2 is SQIVND in the germline V gene (reference sequence). The CDR3 is CASTLAGGLSDTQYF. The CDR3 nucleotides are TGTGCCAGTACGCTAGCGGGGGGGCTATCAGATACGCAGTATTTT.

This clonotype was seen only a few times. The CDR3: CASSPGQAQHF. The CDR3 nucleotides read TGTGCCAGCTCACCCGGACAGGCCCAGCATTTT. J is TRBJ1-5 and V is TRBV18; TRBD1 aligns across 7 bases. CDR1 is KGHSH and CDR2 is LQKENI in the germline V gene. The CDR3 is 11 residues long. J was trimmed by 11 bases and V by 3 bases; bases with no gene match: 1.

The genes are TRBV2 and TRBJ2-7, with 7 bases matching TRBD1. CDR1 is SNHLY and CDR2 is FYNNEI in the germline V gene. The CDR3 totals 13 residues. The V segment lost 6 bases and the J segment 4 bases; nucleotides outside the gene matches: 6. CDR3 in DNA: TGTGCCAGCAGACTGACAGGGAGATACGAGCAGTACTTC. This codes for CASRLTGRYEQYF.

This clonotype was detected many times. This chain joins TRBV5-1 and TRBJ2-5, with D possibly TRBD1 on 5 matching bases. Germline loops: CDR1 SGHRS, CDR2 YFSETQ. This CDR3 is built from 16 residues. V lost 0 bases and J lost 4, with 16 bases in between. CDR3 protein: CASSLAGQGSGETQYF. In DNA, the CDR3 is TGCGCCAGCAGCTTGGCCGGCCAGGGATCGGGAGAGACCCAGTACTTC.

This clonotype was counted a few times. The rearrangement joins TRBV12-3 or TRBV12-4 to TRBJ2-5, with 9 nucleotides matching TRBD2. Trimming removed 5 bases from V and 5 bases from J; junction bases left unmatched: 12. This CDR3 contains 16 residues. CDR3 nucleotide sequence: TGTGCCAGCAGTATGGGGGACATTACTAGCGGGGAGACCCAGTACTTC. Its translation: CASSMGDITSGETQYF.

In its sample, this clonotype was seen a few times. The chain links TRBV5-1 to TRBJ2-7, with 10 bases matching TRBD2. There are 17 residues in the CDR3. Germline lookup yields CDR1 SGHRS and CDR2 YFSETQ. The J segment lost 1 base and the V segment lost 3 bases, leaving 10 bases of the junction unmatched. DNA for the CDR3: TGCGCCAGCAGCTCTACAACTAGCGGGATGTCGTCCTACGAGCAGTACTTC. It yields the protein CASSSTTSGMSSYEQYF.

V and J are TRBV18 and TRBJ2-3, with D hard to call. This CDR3 contains 15 residues. The germline V gene has CDR1 KGHSH and CDR2 LQKENI. V lost 2 bases to trimming and J lost 5 bases, with 14 bases between them. CDR3: CASSPGIGSEDTQYF. The CDR3 bases are TGTGCCAGCTCACCAGGTATAGGATCGGAAGATACGCAGTATTTT.

This clonotype was seen at least ten times. The chain couples TRBV12-3 or TRBV12-4 to TRBJ1-4; D is uncertain. The CDR3 spans 14 residues. Trimming took 3 bases from V and 6 from J, leaving 11 bases between them. Here the CDR3 DNA reads TGTGCCAGCAGTTTCCGGGCTGAGGATGAAAAACTGTTTTTT. Its translation: CASSFRAEDEKLFF.

The rearrangement uses TRBV30 and TRBJ2-5, with TRBD2 matching 7 bases. CDR3 size: 13 residues. CDR1 is GTSNPN, CDR2 SVGIG, per germline (reference sequence). With V trimmed by 1 base and J by 4 bases, 3 bases remained unmatched. In DNA, the CDR3 is TGTGCCTGGAGTGGTCTAGCGGCAGAGACCCAGTACTTC. Protein: CAWSGLAAETQYF.